Each of the 19 T cell receptor beta chains below was sequenced from the same sample in a study of glioma-infiltrating T cells. The iRepertoire nested amplicon-rescue multiplex PCR amplified TCR alpha and beta CDR3s from RNA. TCRdb reprocessed the multiplex PCR reads via MiXCR and lists one record per CDR3 protein. The table lists 100,000 to 150,000 distinct CDR3 sequences, roughly 24% of them singletons. The sequencing input was glioma tissue, nonneoplastic brain tissue, or PBMCs (not recorded which). These receptors came from a human donor with low-grade glioma or glioblastoma, undergoing nonglioma brain surgery, or in good health (not recorded which).

This clonotype has at least ten counts. The V gene is TRBV27, the J gene TRBJ2-3; no clear D. Trimming stripped 6 bases from V and 0 bases from J, with 7 bases between. CDR3 size: 13 residues. Germline V gene sequence: CDR1 MNHEY, CDR2 SMNVEV (reference sequence). The CDR3 region is CASRPDSTDTQYF. The CDR3 bases are TGTGCCAGCAGACCGGACAGCACAGATACGCAGTATTTT.

This clonotype was found many times. The rearrangement links TRBV3-1 to TRBJ2-7; TRBD1 is a possible D gene (6 bases). The CDR3 covers 17 residues. The V and J ends lost 0 bases and 6 bases respectively, with 21 bases between them. The V gene's germline CDR1 is LGHDT and CDR2 YNNKEL (reference sequence). Written as DNA, the CDR3 is TGTGCCAGCAGCCAAGATCTTGGAGGACAGTTCATTATCGAGCAGTACTTC. Amino acids: CASSQDLGGQFIIEQYF.

Details on this clonotype: This sequence may be a read error, since a much larger clone differs from it by one base. V is TRBV20-1 and J is TRBJ2-7; possibly TRBD2 for D (5 bases). Germline V gives CDR1 DFQATT, CDR2 SNEGSKA (reference sequence). This CDR3 contains 15 residues. V was pared by 4 bases and J by 0 bases, with 16 bases between. The CDR3 DNA reads TGCAGTGCTACAACCGGGAATAGCGTCTCCTACGAGCAGTACTTC. This gives the protein CSATTGNSVSYEQYF.

The chain recombines TRBV27 with TRBJ2-7, with D unclear. The V and J ends lost 4 bases and 5 bases respectively, with 12 bases between them. The CDR3 is 13 amino acids. Germline assignment: CDR1 MNHEY and CDR2 SMNVEV (reference sequence). CDR3 sequence (DNA): TGTGCCAGCAGTTCCCTGGATACGAACGAGCAGTACTTC. Protein product: CASSSLDTNEQYF.

This clonotype showed up many times. The chain has TRBV5-4 and TRBJ1-1, with unresolved D. CDR1 SGHNT and CDR2 YYREEE come from the germline V gene (reference sequence). V lost 1 base, J lost 1 base, and 8 bases lay in between. This CDR3 spans 14 amino acids. The CDR3 loop is CASSLRPGNTEAFF. The CDR3 coding sequence is TGTGCCAGCAGCTTGCGTCCAGGGAACACTGAAGCTTTCTTT.

On this clonotype itself: This may be a read error: a much more frequent sequence differs by one nucleotide. The gene calls are TRBV3-1 and TRBJ2-5; D possibly corresponds to TRBD2 (5 bases). V gave up 0 bases and J gave up 9 bases, with 20 bases separating them. Germline CDR1 and CDR2: LGHDT and YNNKEL (reference sequence). This CDR3 is 16 amino acids long. In DNA, the CDR3 is TGTGCCAGCAGCCAAGATCCTGTCAGCGTCACGGAGGCCCAGTACTTC. Encoded protein: CASSQDPVSVTEAQYF.

This clonotype came up many times. This rearrangement joins TRBV28 to TRBJ2-3; D is possibly TRBD1 or TRBD2 (5 bases each). The length of the CDR3 is 14 residues. CDR1 MDHEN and CDR2 SYDVKM come from the germline V gene. V shed 5 bases and J shed 2 bases, with 11 bases lying between them. CDR3 bases: TGTGCCAGCAGTCCGAGGGGTGACACAGATACGCAGTATTTT. Encoded protein: CASSPRGDTDTQYF.

Comment on this clonotype: Given a much more abundant clone one base away, this may be a read error. V is TRBV7-2 and J is TRBJ2-3; TRBD2 agrees at 11 bases. The CDR3 spans 17 residues. Germline V gives CDR1 SGHTA, CDR2 FQGNSA. J was trimmed by 4 bases and V by 6 bases; bases with no gene match: 12. The DNA for the CDR3 is TGTGCCAGCAGACCGAAGGTAGCGGGAGGGCCGGCAGATACGCAGTATTTT. Translated, it gives CASRPKVAGGPADTQYF.

This clonotype was counted ten times or more. The chain combines TRBV6-1 with TRBJ2-5, with 7 positions matching TRBD2. After removal of 5 bases from V and 2 bases from J, the junction contained 11 bases not matched to a gene. The germline CDR1 and CDR2 sequences are MNHNS and SASEGT. This CDR3 comprises 16 residues. The CDR3 sequence is CASSSGTTHPQETQYF. In nucleotides, the CDR3 is TGTGCCAGCAGTTCTGGGACTACCCATCCACAAGAGACCCAGTACTTC.

The count of this clonotype is one. One base away lies a much larger clone, so this may be a sequencing read error. V usage is TRBV2 and J usage is TRBJ1-5, with TRBD1 as a possible D gene (5 bases). Between the trimmed V and J ends, which lost 4 bases and 7 bases, there was a span of 20 bases. In germline, CDR1 is SNHLY, CDR2 FYNNEI. This CDR3 is built from 16 residues. The CDR3 DNA reads as TGTGCCAGCAGTGGGGAGGCAGGGCTTTTTTACCAGCCCCAGCATTTT. Protein: CASSGEAGLFYQPQHF.

The chain employs TRBV29-1 and TRBJ2-4; 16 bases align to TRBD2. CDR1 SQVTM and CDR2 ANQGSEA come from the germline V gene. After removal of 6 bases from V and 8 bases from J, the junction contained 7 bases not matched to a gene. This CDR3 is built from 15 residues. This CDR3 reads CSVSGTSGRGDIQYF. In DNA form, the CDR3 reads TGCAGCGTATCCGGGACTAGCGGGAGGGGGGACATTCAGTACTTC.

The genes are TRBV6-5 and TRBJ1-1, with D tentatively TRBD1 (6 bases). This CDR3 spans 13 amino acids. The germline V gene encodes CDR1 MNHEY and CDR2 SVGAGI. Trimming stripped 4 bases from V and 13 bases from J, with 19 bases between. The CDR3: CASSSGTDSGDFF. CDR3 DNA: TGTGCCAGCAGTTCCGGGACGGACAGTGGGGATTTCTTT.

The table lists this clonotype with many counts. The chain recombines TRBV19 with TRBJ1-2; 8 bases agree with TRBD1. Germline V lookup: CDR1 LNHDA, CDR2 SQIVND (reference sequence). J was trimmed by 3 bases and V by 6 bases; bases with no gene match: 6. This CDR3 contains 14 residues. CDR3 in DNA: TGTGCCAGTAGACGACAGGGGAAGTACTATGGCTACACCTTC. Protein sequence: CASRRQGKYYGYTF.

This clonotype has at least ten counts. This chain uses TRBV20-1 with TRBJ2-3; TRBD1 aligns across 8 bases. CDR1 is DFQATT and CDR2 is SNEGSKA in the germline V gene (reference sequence). There are 15 residues in the CDR3. Trimming took 1 base from V and 4 from J; bases not matched to a gene: 7. CDR3 sequence: CSARGDRGVADTQYF. The CDR3 coding sequence is TGCAGTGCTAGAGGTGACAGGGGAGTAGCAGATACGCAGTATTTT.

A remark on this clonotype: A much larger clonotype is one base distant, so this may be a read error. Because it lacks the conserved phenylalanine or tryptophan at the end, this CDR3 is likely a read error. The chain combines TRBV24-1 with TRBJ2-3; D could derive from TRBD1 or TRBD2 (5 bases each). The CDR3 consists of 13 residues. CDR1 and CDR2 (germline): KGHDR, SFDVKD. V was trimmed by 4 bases and J by 5 bases, leaving 9 bases between them. CDR3 sequence: CATSDSGRDTQYS. In DNA, the CDR3 is TGTGCCACCAGTGACTCAGGGAGAGATACGCAGTATTCT.

This clonotype was counted at least ten times. The chain recombines TRBV5-1 with TRBJ2-3, with D tentatively TRBD2 (5 bases). Germline values: CDR1 SGHRS, CDR2 YFSETQ. The CDR3 is made up of 15 amino acids. The V and J ends lost 0 bases and 2 bases respectively, with 10 bases between them. This CDR3 is CASSLGPDYTDTQYF. The DNA of the CDR3 is TGCGCCAGCAGCTTGGGACCCGACTACACAGATACGCAGTATTTT. Supplemented by reference TRBV5-1 and TRBJ2-3, the full variable domain reads KAGVTQTPRYLIKTRGQQVTLSCSPISGHRSVSWYQQTPGQGLQFLFEYFSETQRNKGNFPGRFSGRQFSNSRSEMNVSTLELGDSALYLCASSLGPDYTDTQYFGPGTRLTVL.

Concerning this clonotype itself: This clone may be a read error of a much larger clone one base away. The V and J genes are TRBV6-1 and TRBJ2-7; D may be TRBD1 or TRBD2 (5 bases each). In germline, CDR1 is MNHNS, CDR2 SASEGT. The CDR3 contains 16 residues. Trimming shortened V by 5 bases and J by 1 base, and 18 bases separated the two germline ends. The CDR3 protein is CASSSVGTGLSYEQYF. The CDR3 DNA follows: TGTGCCAGCAGTTCCGTAGGGACGGGGTTGTCCTACGAGCAGTACTTC.

This chain joins TRBV3-1 and TRBJ2-7; the D gene is possibly TRBD1 (5 bases). V was cut by 4 bases and J by 6 bases, with 13 bases left in between. This CDR3 is built from 13 residues. From germline, CDR1 is LGHDT and CDR2 YNNKEL (reference sequence). CDR3 sequence reads: CASSRQTGPEQYF. CDR3 bases: TGTGCCAGCAGCCGACAAACAGGACCCGAGCAGTACTTC.

This clonotype was seen many times. The chain is built from TRBV27 and TRBJ2-7; D possibly corresponds to TRBD2 (6 bases). The V end was cut by 2 bases, the J end by 3 bases, with 8 bases between. Germline V gene data show CDR1 as MNHEY and CDR2 as SMNVEV (reference sequence). The CDR3 has 13 residues. The CDR3 spells CASSLKDYYEQYF. The DNA of the CDR3 is TGTGCCAGCAGTTTAAAGGACTACTACGAGCAGTACTTC.